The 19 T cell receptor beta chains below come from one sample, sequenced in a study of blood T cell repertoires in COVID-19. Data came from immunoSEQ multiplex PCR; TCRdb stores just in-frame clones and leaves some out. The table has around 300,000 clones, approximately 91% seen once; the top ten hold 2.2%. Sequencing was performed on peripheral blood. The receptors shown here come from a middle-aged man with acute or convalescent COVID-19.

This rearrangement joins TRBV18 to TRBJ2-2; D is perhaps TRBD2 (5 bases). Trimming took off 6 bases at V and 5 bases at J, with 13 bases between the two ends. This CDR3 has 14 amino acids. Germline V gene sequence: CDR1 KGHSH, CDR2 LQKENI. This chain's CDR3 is CASSTSGMTGELFF. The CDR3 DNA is TGTGCCAGCTCCACCAGCGGTATGACCGGGGAGCTGTTTTTT.

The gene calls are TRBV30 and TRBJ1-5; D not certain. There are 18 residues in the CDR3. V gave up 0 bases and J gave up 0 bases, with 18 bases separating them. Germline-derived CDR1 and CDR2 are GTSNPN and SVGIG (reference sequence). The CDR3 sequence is CAWSVSDSVFYSNQPQHF. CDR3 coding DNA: TGTGCCTGGAGTGTGTCAGATTCCGTCTTTTATAGCAATCAGCCCCAGCATTTT.

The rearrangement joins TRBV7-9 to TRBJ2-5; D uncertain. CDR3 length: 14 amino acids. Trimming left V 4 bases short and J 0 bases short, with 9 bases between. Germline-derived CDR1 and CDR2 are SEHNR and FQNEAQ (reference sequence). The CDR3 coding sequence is TGTGCCAGCAGCTCAGCACCGGACCAAGAGACCCAGTACTTC. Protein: CASSSAPDQETQYF.

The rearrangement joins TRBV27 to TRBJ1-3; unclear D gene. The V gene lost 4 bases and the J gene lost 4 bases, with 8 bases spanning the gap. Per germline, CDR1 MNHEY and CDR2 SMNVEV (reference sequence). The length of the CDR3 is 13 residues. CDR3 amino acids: CASSYREGNTIYF. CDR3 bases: TGTGCCAGCAGTTACCGGGAGGGAAACACCATATATTTT.

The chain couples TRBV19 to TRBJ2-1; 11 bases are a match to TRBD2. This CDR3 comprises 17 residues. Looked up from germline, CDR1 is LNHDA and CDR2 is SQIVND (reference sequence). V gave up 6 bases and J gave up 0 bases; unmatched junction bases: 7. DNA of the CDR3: TGTGCCAGTAGCCTACTAGCGGGGGTACACTCCTACAATGAGCAGTTCTTC. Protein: CASSLLAGVHSYNEQFF.

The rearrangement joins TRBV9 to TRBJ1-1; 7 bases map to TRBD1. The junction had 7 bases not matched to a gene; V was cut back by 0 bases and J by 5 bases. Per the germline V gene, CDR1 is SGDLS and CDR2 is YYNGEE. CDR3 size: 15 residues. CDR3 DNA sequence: TGTGCCAGCAGCGTAGCTGCAGGGGGGTATACTGAAGCTTTCTTT. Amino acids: CASSVAAGGYTEAFF.

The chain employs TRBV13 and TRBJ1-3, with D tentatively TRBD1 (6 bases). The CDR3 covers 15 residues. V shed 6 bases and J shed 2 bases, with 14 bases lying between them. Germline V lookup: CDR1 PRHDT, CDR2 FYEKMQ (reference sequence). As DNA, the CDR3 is TGTGCCAGCAGTAACAGGGAAGTTGCTGGAAACACCATATATTTT. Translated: CASSNREVAGNTIYF.

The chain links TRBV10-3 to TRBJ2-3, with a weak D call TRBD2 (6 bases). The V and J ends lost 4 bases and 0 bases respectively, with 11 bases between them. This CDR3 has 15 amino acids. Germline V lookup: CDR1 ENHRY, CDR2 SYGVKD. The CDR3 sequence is CAISGAAGSTDTQYF. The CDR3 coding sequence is TGTGCCATCAGTGGGGCGGCGGGGAGCACAGATACGCAGTATTTT.

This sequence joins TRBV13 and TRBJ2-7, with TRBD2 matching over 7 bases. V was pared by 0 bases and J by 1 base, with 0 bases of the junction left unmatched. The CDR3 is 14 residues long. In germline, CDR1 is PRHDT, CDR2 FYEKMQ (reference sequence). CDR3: CASSLGGLSYEQYF. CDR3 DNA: TGTGCCAGCAGCTTAGGGGGACTATCCTACGAGCAGTACTTC.

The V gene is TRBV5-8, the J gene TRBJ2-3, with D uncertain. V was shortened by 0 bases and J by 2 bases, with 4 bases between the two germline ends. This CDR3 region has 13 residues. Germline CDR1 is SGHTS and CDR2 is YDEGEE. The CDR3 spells CASSLAYTDTQYF. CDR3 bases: TGTGCCAGCAGCTTGGCCTACACAGATACGCAGTATTTT.

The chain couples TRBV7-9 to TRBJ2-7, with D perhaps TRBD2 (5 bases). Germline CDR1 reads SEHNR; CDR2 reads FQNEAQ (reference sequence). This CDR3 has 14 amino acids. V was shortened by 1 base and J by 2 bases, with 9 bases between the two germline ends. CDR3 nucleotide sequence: TGTGCCAGCAGCTTAGTGGTCGGGACCTACGAGCAGTACTTC. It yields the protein CASSLVVGTYEQYF.

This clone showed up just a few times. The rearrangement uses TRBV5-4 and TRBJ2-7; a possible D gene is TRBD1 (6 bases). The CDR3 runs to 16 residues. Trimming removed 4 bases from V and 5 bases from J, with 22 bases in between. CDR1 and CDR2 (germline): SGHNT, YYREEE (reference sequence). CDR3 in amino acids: CASSPSYRASGHEQYF. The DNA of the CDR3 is TGTGCCAGCAGCCCGTCCTACAGGGCCTCGGGACACGAGCAGTACTTC.

The CDR3 nucleotides are TGTGCCACCTCCGGGACAGGAGAGACCCAGTACTTC. It encodes CATSGTGETQYF. The chain links TRBV2 to TRBJ2-5; 8 bases are shared with TRBD1. The CDR3 totals 12 residues. V was pared by 10 bases and J by 4 bases, with 5 bases of the junction left unmatched. Germline-derived CDR1 and CDR2 are SNHLY and FYNNEI.

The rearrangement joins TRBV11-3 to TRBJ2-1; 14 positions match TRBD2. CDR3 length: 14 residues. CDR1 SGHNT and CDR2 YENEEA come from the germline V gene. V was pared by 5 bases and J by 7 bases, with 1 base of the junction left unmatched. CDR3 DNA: TGTGCCAGCAGCAGACTAGCGGGGGGGAATGAGCAGTTCTTC. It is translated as CASSRLAGGNEQFF.

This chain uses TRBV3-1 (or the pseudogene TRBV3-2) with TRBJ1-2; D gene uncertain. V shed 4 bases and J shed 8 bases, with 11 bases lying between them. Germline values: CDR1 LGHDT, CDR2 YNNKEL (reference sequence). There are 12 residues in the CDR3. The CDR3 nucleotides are TGTGCCAGCAGCCCCGATGCAGGCGGCTACACCTTC. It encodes CASSPDAGGYTF.

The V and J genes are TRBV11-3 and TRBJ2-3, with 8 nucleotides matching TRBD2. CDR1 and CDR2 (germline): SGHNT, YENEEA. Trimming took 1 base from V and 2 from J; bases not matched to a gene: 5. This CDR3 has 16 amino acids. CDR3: CASSLGTSLYTDTQYF. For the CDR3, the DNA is TGTGCCAGCAGCTTAGGGACTAGCCTATACACAGATACGCAGTATTTT. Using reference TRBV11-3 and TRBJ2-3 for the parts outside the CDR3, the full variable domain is EAGVVQSPRYKIIEKKQPVAFWCNPISGHNTLYWYLQNLGQGPELLIRYENEEAVDDSQLPKDRFSAERLKGVDSTLKIQPAELGDSAVYLCASSLGTSLYTDTQYFGPGTRLTVL.

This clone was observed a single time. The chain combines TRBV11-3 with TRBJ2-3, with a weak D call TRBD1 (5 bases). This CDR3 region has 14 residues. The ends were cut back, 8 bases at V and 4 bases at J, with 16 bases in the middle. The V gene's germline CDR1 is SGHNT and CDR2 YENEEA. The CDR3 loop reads CASGSNQGADTQYF. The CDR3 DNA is TGTGCCAGCGGTTCCAACCAGGGCGCAGATACGCAGTATTTT.

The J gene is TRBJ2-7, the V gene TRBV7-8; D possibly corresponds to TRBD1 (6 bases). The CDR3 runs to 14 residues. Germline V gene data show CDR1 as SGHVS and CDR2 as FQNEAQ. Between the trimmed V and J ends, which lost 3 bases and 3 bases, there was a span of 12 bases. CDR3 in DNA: TGTGCCAGCAGCTTGGGGGCAGGCAGCTACGAGCAGTACTTC. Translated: CASSLGAGSYEQYF.

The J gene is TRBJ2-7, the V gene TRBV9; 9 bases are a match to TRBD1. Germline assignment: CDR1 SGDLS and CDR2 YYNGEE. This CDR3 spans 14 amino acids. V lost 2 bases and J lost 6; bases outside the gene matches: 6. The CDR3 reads CASSVGQGLGEQYF. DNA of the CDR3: TGTGCCAGCAGCGTGGGACAGGGATTGGGCGAGCAGTACTTC. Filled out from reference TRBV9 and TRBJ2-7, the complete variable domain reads DSGVTQTPKHLITATGQRVTLRCSPRSGDLSVYWYQQSLDQGLQFLIQYYNGEERAKGNILERFSAQQFPDLHSELNLSSLELGDSALYFCASSVGQGLGEQYFGPGTRLTVT.